The clone carrying this T cell receptor beta chain was seen at least ten times. The read is 3 residues too short to cover the CDR3 end, so that end is filled in from the germline J gene. This sample is part of a study of T cell clonality in common variable immunodeficiency. The assay was immunoSEQ multiplex PCR, and TCRdb's table has in-frame clones only and misses some. The sample has approximately 45,000 clones, none seen only once. This CDR3 comprises 13 residues. Germline V CDR1 and CDR2: SNHLY, FYNNEI. V was clipped by 7 bases and J by 1 base, with 8 bases between them. Source material: peripheral blood mononuclear cells. The clonotype comes from a person aged 18-70 years in good health. The V call is TRBV2, the J call TRBJ1-3; possibly TRBD1 for D (6 bases). The CDR3 bases that were read are TGTGCCAGCATGAGGGGGTCTGGAAACACC. Amino acids: CASMRGSGNT. The whole CDR3 reads CASMRGSGNTIYF.